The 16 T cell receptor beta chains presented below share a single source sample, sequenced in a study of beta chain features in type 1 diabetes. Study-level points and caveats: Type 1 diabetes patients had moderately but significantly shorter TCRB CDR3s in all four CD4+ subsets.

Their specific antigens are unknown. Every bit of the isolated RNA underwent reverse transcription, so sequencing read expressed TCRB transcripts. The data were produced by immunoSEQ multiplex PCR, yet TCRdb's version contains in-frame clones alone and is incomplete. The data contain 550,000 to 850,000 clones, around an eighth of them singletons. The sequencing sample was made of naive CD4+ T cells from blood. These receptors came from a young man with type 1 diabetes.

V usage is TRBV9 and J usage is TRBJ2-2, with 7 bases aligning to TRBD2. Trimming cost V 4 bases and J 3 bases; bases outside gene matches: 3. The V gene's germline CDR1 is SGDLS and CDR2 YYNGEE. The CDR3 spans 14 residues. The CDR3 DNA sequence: TGTGCCAGCAGCCAAGGGAGGGACACCGGGGAGCTGTTTTTT. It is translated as CASSQGRDTGELFF.

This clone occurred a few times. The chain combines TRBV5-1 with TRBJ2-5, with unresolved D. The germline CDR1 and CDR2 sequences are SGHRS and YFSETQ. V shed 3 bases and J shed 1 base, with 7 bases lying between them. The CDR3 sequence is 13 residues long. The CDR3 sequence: CASSYGPQETQYF. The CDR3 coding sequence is TGCGCCAGCAGCTACGGGCCCCAAGAGACCCAGTACTTC. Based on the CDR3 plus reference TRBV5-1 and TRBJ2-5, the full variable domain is KAGVTQTPRYLIKTRGQQVTLSCSPISGHRSVSWYQQTPGQGLQFLFEYFSETQRNKGNFPGRFSGRQFSNSRSEMNVSTLELGDSALYLCASSYGPQETQYFGPGTRLLVL.

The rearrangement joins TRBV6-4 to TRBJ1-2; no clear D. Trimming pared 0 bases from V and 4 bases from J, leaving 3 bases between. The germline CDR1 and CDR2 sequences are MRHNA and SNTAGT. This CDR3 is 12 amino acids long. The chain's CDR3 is CASSDSGYGYTF. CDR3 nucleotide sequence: TGTGCCAGCAGTGACTCAGGCTATGGCTACACCTTC.

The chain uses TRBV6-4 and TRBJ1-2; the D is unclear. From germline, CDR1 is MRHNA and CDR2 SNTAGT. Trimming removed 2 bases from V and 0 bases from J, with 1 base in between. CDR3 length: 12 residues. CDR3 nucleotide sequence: TGTGCCAGCAGTGACCCTAACTATGGCTACACCTTC. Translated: CASSDPNYGYTF.

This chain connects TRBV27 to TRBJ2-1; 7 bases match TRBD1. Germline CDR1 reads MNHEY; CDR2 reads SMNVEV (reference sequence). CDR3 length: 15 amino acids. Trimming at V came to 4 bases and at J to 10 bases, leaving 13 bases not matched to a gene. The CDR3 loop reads CASSSTGLARGEQFF. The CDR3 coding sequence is TGTGCCAGCAGTTCGACAGGGCTTGCTAGGGGAGAGCAGTTCTTC.

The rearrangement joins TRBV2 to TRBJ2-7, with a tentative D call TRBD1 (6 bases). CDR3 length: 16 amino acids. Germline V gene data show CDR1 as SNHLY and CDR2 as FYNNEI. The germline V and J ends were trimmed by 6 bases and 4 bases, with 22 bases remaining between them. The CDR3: CASSQLTSGHLYEQYF. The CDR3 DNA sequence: TGTGCCAGCAGCCAACTGACCTCGGGACACCTATACGAGCAGTACTTC.

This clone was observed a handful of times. In DNA form, the CDR3 reads TGTGCCAGTAGCCCACAGGGACACCTCGGGGAGCTGTTTTTT. This gives the protein CASSPQGHLGELFF. The chain carries TRBV19 and TRBJ2-2, with D tentatively TRBD1 (6 bases). The CDR3 is 14 residues long. Trimming pared 6 bases from V and 7 bases from J, leaving 15 bases between. Germline assignment: CDR1 LNHDA and CDR2 SQIVND (reference sequence).

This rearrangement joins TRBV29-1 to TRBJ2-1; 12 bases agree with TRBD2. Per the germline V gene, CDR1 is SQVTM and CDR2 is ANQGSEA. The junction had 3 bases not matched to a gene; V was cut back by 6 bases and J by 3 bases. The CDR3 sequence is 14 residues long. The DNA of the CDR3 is TGCAGCGTCCAGACTAGCGGGGGCTACAATGAGCAGTTCTTC. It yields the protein CSVQTSGGYNEQFF.

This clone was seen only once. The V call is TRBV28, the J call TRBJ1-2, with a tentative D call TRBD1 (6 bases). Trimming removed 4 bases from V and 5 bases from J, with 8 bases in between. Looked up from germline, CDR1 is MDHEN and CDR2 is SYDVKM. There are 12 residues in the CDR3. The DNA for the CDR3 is TGTGCCAGCAGTTCGGACAGTTATGGCTACACCTTC. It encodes CASSSDSYGYTF.

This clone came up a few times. CDR3 protein: CAWEQDRVGYTF. CDR3 nucleotide sequence: TGTGCCTGGGAACAGGACAGGGTTGGCTACACCTTC. The chain has TRBV30 and TRBJ1-2; 8 bases agree with TRBD1. Per germline, CDR1 GTSNPN and CDR2 SVGIG (reference sequence). The CDR3 runs to 12 residues. V was pared by 5 bases and J by 7 bases, with 6 bases of the junction left unmatched.

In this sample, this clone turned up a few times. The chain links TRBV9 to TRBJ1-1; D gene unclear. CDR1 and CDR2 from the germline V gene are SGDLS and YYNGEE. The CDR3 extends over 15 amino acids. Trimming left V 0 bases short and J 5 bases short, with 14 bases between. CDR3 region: CASSVATIGGTEAFF. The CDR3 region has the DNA TGTGCCAGCAGCGTAGCTACGATCGGAGGGACTGAAGCTTTCTTT.

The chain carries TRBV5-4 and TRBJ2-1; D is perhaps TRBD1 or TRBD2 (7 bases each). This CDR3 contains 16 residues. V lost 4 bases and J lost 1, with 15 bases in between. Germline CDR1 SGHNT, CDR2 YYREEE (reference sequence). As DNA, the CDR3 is TGTGCCAGCAGCCAGGGGGGGGGCCGGTCCTACAATGAGCAGTTCTTC. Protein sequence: CASSQGGGRSYNEQFF.

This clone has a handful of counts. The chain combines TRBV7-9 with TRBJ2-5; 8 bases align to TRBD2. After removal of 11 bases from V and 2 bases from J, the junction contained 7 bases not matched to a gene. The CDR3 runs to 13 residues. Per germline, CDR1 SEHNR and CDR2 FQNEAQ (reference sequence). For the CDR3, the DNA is TGTGCCGGAGTACTAGCGGCTCAAGAGACCCAGTACTTC. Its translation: CAGVLAAQETQYF.

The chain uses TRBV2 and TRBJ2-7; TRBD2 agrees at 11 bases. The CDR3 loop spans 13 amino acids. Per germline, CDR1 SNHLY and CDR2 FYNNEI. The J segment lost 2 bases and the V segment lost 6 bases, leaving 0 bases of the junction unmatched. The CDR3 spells CASRTSGTYEQYF. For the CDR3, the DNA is TGTGCCAGCAGGACTAGCGGGACCTACGAGCAGTACTTC.

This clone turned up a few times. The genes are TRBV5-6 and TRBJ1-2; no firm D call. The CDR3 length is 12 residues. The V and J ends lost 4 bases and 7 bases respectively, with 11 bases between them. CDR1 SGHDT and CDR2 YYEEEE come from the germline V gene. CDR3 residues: CASSPQASGYTF. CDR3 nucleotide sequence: TGTGCCAGCAGCCCCCAGGCCTCTGGCTACACCTTC.

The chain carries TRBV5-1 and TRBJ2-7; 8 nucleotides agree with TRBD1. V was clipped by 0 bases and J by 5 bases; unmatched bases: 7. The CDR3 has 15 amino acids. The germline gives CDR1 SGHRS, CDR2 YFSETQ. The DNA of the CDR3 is TGCGCCAGCAGCTTGGAAGGGACAGGTCTAGACGAGCAGTACTTC. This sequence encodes CASSLEGTGLDEQYF.